The text below deals with one T cell receptor (beta chain). No antigen is known for it. This entry is derived from a study of T cells in Graves' hyperthyroidism and ophthalmopathy. General study findings and limits: Blood also held most thyroid clonotypes expanded beyond 0.001.

Amplification yielded TCR beta CDR3 regions, with RNA transcripts as the source. First-round RT-PCR with HTBI primers amplified the TCR CDR3 region. TCRdb re-analysed the multiplex PCR reads in MiXCR, keeping a single row per CDR3 protein. The sample lists fewer than 900,000 distinct CDR3 sequences; 15% to 20% were seen once. An approximately 10 ml volume of fresh peripheral blood provided the PBMCs. The origin of this receptor is a man younger than 35 with Graves' hyperthyroidism. The source material was blood.

CDR3 sequence (DNA): TGTGCCACCAGTGACTCTCGAAGAACGGGAAACACCATATATTTT. Amino acid sequence: CATSDSRRTGNTIYF. The rearrangement joins TRBV24-1 to TRBJ1-3; D remains unclear. CDR1 is KGHDR and CDR2 is SFDVKD in the germline V gene. V dropped 4 bases and J dropped 4 bases, with 13 bases sitting between them. CDR3 length: 15 amino acids.